Shown below are 2 T cell receptor beta chains from a single sample sequenced in a study of post-analysis software for immune sequencing data. Whole-study results and caveats: Higher frequency in patients than in controls was seen for several TRBV segments, with TRBV5-6, TRBV5-1 and TRBV20-1 among them.

For these receptors, no antigen is known. Unique molecular identifiers were carried by the TCR beta cDNA libraries. TCRdb ran MiXCR on the PCR reads and lists one entry per CDR3 protein. The table includes around 190,000 distinct CDR3 sequences, around 30% detected once. Sequenced material: blood. These receptors all come from a girl aged 2 to 17 with multiple sclerosis.

The chain uses TRBV14 and TRBJ2-4; 7 nucleotides line up with TRBD1. CDR3 length: 15 residues. From germline, CDR1 is SGHDN and CDR2 FVKESK. V shed 1 base and J 10 bases; nucleotides not matched to a gene: 10. In DNA form, the CDR3 reads TGTGCCAGCAGCCAAGTACGAACAGGGGCCGGAATTCAGTACTTC. Residues: CASSQVRTGAGIQYF.

As to this clonotype: This may stem from a read error, because a much larger clone lies one nucleotide away. The chain employs TRBV6-1 and TRBJ1-2, with D uncertain. CDR1 and CDR2 from the germline V gene are MNHNS and SASEGT. Trimming removed 7 bases at V and 4 bases at J, with 16 bases between. The CDR3 totals 14 residues. CDR3: CASKTTESCYGYTF. The DNA for the CDR3 is TGTGCCAGCAAGACCACGGAGTCGTGCTATGGCTACACCTTC.